This T cell receptor (beta chain) was identified in a study of OX40 agonist ivuxolimab in advanced cancers. Study as a whole: Participants could have had prior anti-PD-1, anti-PD-L1 or anti-CTLA-4 therapy, and 40% had some.

The method was immunoSEQ multiplex PCR; TCRdb's version includes in-frame clones alone and lacks a portion of them. This sample carries about 64,000 clones, roughly 87% of them seen once, and the ten largest clones take approximately 2.8%. The length of the CDR3 is 18 residues. The germline V gene has CDR1 MDHEN and CDR2 SYDVKM. V shed 5 bases, J shed 6 bases, and the junction held 13 bases outside the gene matches. The rearrangement links TRBV28 to TRBJ2-2, with TRBD2 matching over 12 bases. The TCR was taken from an adult with an advanced solid tumor such as melanoma, head and neck, liver or kidney cancer. This material consisted of CD4+ or CD8+ T cells sorted from blood, taken in a trial of the OX40 agonist ivuxolimab. For the CDR3, the DNA is TGTGCCAGCAGTCCCTCTCCTAGCGGGAGGGCCGGGGCCGGGGAGCTGTTTTTT. Amino acid sequence: CASSPSPSGRAGAGELFF.